This T cell receptor (beta chain) was observed in a study of vaccination effects on CD4 cells after COVID-19. Study-level findings and limits: Few convalescent patients, and no early post-infection timepoints, were available to the study.

Turning to this clone: The target antigen is unknown.

Before sequencing, viral peptide pools were used by the ViraFEST assay to expand antigen-specific CD4+ T cells. Isolating CD4+ T cells followed more than 9 days of culture. All study participants received two doses of BNT162b2 or mRNA-1273 vaccine. Recipients of the vaccine had no prior SARS-CoV-2 infection and negative nucleocapsid antibodies. It was with about 10 IU/ml IL-2 and 8 to 10 ug/ml peptides that around 1.8 million PBMC per well were cultured. On days 3 and 7, fresh IL-2 medium replaced half the medium. The protocol was immunoSEQ multiplex PCR, while the TCRdb copy is restricted to in-frame clones and leaves out a portion. The sample includes approximately 28,000 clones, 65% to 90% of them seen just once. V lost 4 bases to trimming and J lost 0 bases, with 9 bases between them. In germline, CDR1 is SNHLY, CDR2 FYNNEI. This CDR3 region has 14 residues.

The TCR originated in a human donor who received a COVID-19 vaccine. Some clones in this sample may be carry-over from other donors' samples. The sample in question was CD4+ T cells from PBMCs cultured with SARS-CoV-2 spike peptides, obtained after COVID-19 vaccination. V gene TRBV2 combines with J gene TRBJ1-1; D unclear. CDR3 in DNA: TGTGCCAGCAGTGGTCCAGGCATGAACACTGAAGCTTTCTTT. It translates to CASSGPGMNTEAFF.